This TCR beta chain was captured in a study of cytomegalovirus exposure and HLA in healthy donors. As to this clone: The antigen is unknown.

PCR was performed using 60 Vbeta and 13 Jbeta primers. TCRdb's copy holds only in-frame clones and misses some; the assay was immunoSEQ multiplex PCR. The data hold about 150,000 clones, with approximately 79% observed a single time. The CDR3 totals 15 residues. Germline lookup yields CDR1 MNHEY and CDR2 SMNVEV (reference sequence). The V segment lost 6 bases and the J segment 3 bases; nucleotides outside the gene matches: 11. General study points: Being indistinguishable, some V segments were excluded, TRBV6-2 and TRBV6-3 among them. The dataset shows that most TCR sequences were rare, while some public TCRs occurred in many donors. Judged likely to be a sequencing artifact was a cluster of highly shared sequence variants.

The chain carries TRBV27 and TRBJ2-7, with TRBD2 identical over 7 bases. The clonotype comes from a young woman in good health and CMV-seronegative. The sequenced sample consisted of PBMCs. In nucleotides, the CDR3 is TGTGCCAGCAGGGACTTGGTGGGGGGGTTCTACGAGCAGTACTTC. This translates into CASRDLVGGFYEQYF.